Below, 10 T cell receptor beta chains from the same sample are listed, as sequenced in a study of shared clonotypes between healthy human individuals. Some clones are missing from TCRdb's copy, which holds only in-frame ones; the method was immunoSEQ multiplex PCR. The sample carries millions of clones, over 90% recorded once. Input material: naive CD4+ T cells from PBMCs. Documented subset: CD45RA+ positively selected. Receptors originate from a man between 18 and 35 years old in good health. Some clones in this sample may be carry-over from other donors' samples.

The genes are TRBV12-5 and TRBJ1-1; D perhaps matches TRBD1 (6 bases). V was shortened by 7 bases and J by 5 bases, with 11 bases between the two germline ends. Germline lookup yields CDR1 LGHNT and CDR2 FRNRAP. The CDR3 totals 12 residues. CDR3 protein: CASAQGGTEAFF. CDR3 bases: TGTGCTAGTGCACAGGGCGGAACTGAAGCTTTCTTT.

The rearrangement joins TRBV5-6 to TRBJ2-1, with D possibly TRBD1 on 6 matching bases. Germline V gene sequence: CDR1 SGHDT, CDR2 YYEEEE. The CDR3 runs 14 residues. V lost 2 bases, J lost 5 bases, and 11 bases lay in between. The CDR3 DNA is TGTGCCAGCAGCTTTGACAGGCTGGACAATGAGCAGTTCTTC. Translated: CASSFDRLDNEQFF.

The chain uses TRBV30 and TRBJ1-2; the D gene is possibly TRBD1 (5 bases). The V and J ends lost 5 bases and 2 bases respectively, with 12 bases between them. The CDR3 has 13 residues. The germline V gene has CDR1 GTSNPN and CDR2 SVGIG (reference sequence). This CDR3 is CAWSYRDNYGYTF. CDR3 coding DNA: TGTGCCTGGTCCTACCGGGACAACTATGGCTACACCTTC.

The sample holds one count of this clone. J is TRBJ2-3 and V is TRBV2; no reliable D call. Germline loops: CDR1 SNHLY, CDR2 FYNNEI. Trimming took off 7 bases at V and 3 bases at J, with 20 bases between the two ends. The CDR3 is 16 amino acids. Here the CDR3 DNA reads TGTGCCAGCACCGCTGACTGGCGGACCAAGACAGATACGCAGTATTTT. This codes for CASTADWRTKTDTQYF. The full variable domain, its missing parts supplied by reference TRBV2 and TRBJ2-3, is EPEVTQTPSHQVTQMGQEVILRCVPISNHLYFYWYRQILGQKVEFLVSFYNNEISEKSEIFDDQFSVERPDGSNFTLKIRSTKLEDSAMYFCASTADWRTKTDTQYFGPGTRLTVL.

V usage is TRBV2 and J usage is TRBJ2-3; 8 nucleotides agree with TRBD1. CDR1 and CDR2 (germline): SNHLY, FYNNEI. V lost 6 bases and J lost 0; bases outside the gene matches: 5. The CDR3 runs 15 residues. The CDR3 DNA reads as TGTGCCAGCAGCTTAGACAGGGGTAGCACAGATACGCAGTATTTT. It encodes CASSLDRGSTDTQYF.

V usage is TRBV19 and J usage is TRBJ2-1; D unresolved. V lost 5 bases, J lost 15 bases, and 17 bases lay in between. The germline gives CDR1 LNHDA, CDR2 SQIVND (reference sequence). This CDR3 spans 12 amino acids. The CDR3 DNA reads TGTGCCAGTAGTGCTAACCGGGCCCGGCGGTTCTTC. Amino acids: CASSANRARRFF.

V usage is TRBV14 and J usage is TRBJ2-7; 7 bases are shared with TRBD1. J gave up 2 bases and V 5 bases, and 6 bases lay outside the gene matches. The CDR3 runs 14 residues. The germline V gene has CDR1 SGHDN and CDR2 FVKESK. Written as DNA, the CDR3 is TGTGCCAGCAGCTTGGGACAGAACCCCTACGAGCAGTACTTC. Protein: CASSLGQNPYEQYF.

The rearrangement links TRBV6-1 to TRBJ2-5; D is uncertain. Germline-derived CDR1 and CDR2 are MNHNS and SASEGT. This CDR3 spans 14 amino acids. Trimming took off 3 bases at V and 5 bases at J, with 13 bases between the two ends. The DNA of the CDR3 is TGTGCCAGCAGTGAGGGGTCGCTGAGGGAGACCCAGTACTTC. Translation: CASSEGSLRETQYF.

The CDR3 spells CASSLQTSYEQFF. Here the CDR3 DNA reads TGTGCCAGCAGCCTCCAGACTAGCTATGAGCAGTTCTTC. The chain uses TRBV7-8 and TRBJ2-1; TRBD2 matches 7 bases. The CDR3 totals 13 residues. Trimming cost V 5 bases and J 8 bases; bases outside gene matches: 6. Germline V CDR1 and CDR2: SGHVS, FQNEAQ.

The chain has TRBV7-9 and TRBJ1-5; D unclear. There are 15 residues in the CDR3. CDR1 is SEHNR and CDR2 is FQNEAQ in the germline V gene (reference sequence). V was clipped by 5 bases and J by 4 bases, with 15 bases between them. The CDR3 sequence is CASSAGSGGNQPQHF. The CDR3 DNA sequence: TGTGCCAGCAGCGCGGGATCGGGCGGGAATCAGCCCCAGCATTTT.